This TCR beta chain was sequenced during a study of OX40 agonist ivuxolimab in advanced cancers. On the study more broadly: Patients were 82.7% male with ages roughly 20 to 90, mean roughly 55.

Findings and caveats of the study: At 0.1 to 3.0 mg/kg and by week 6, CD4+ and CD8+ T cells in the blood had expanded clonally.

The V and J ends lost 6 bases and 7 bases respectively, with 9 bases between them. CDR1 and CDR2 (germline): SNHLY, FYNNEI. This CDR3 comprises 11 residues. Concerning this clone: Its specificity is not known.

Profiled with immunoSEQ multiplex PCR; TCRdb holds only in-frame clones, not every one. The sample lists some 70,000 clones, about 91% seen once, with around 2.6% in the top ten. The source material was CD4+ or CD8+ T cells sorted from blood, sampled in a trial of the OX40 agonist ivuxolimab. This clonotype was sampled from an adult with an advanced solid tumor such as melanoma, head and neck, liver or kidney cancer. The rearrangement links TRBV2 to TRBJ2-5; perhaps TRBD2 as D (5 bases). This CDR3 reads CASRAEGTQYF. The CDR3, as DNA: TGTGCCAGCAGAGCAGAGGGGACCCAGTACTTC.